This T cell receptor (beta chain) was observed in a study of Graves' ophthalmopathy and Graves' hyperthyroidism. Study conclusions and caveats: A 13-signature model separated ophthalmopathy from stable hyperthyroidism, about 90% sensitivity, 75% to 84% specificity.

There are many counts of this clonotype. Its target is not known. Participants with hyperthyroidism, aged 18 to 65, were newly diagnosed with under 2 months' duration. The sequenced template was RNA, covering the TCR beta CDR3 region. HTBI-primed RT-PCR formed the first round, and a multiplex PCR formed the second. TCRdb analysed the multiplex PCR reads with MiXCR anew, one entry per CDR3 protein. The profile covers hundreds of thousands of distinct CDR3 sequences, with about 20% appearing a single time and around 6.9% taken by the ten largest. The V and J ends lost 3 bases and 5 bases respectively, with 16 bases between them. CDR1 and CDR2 from the germline V gene are DFQATT and SNEGSKA (reference sequence). This CDR3 has 14 residues.

The clonotype comes from a woman in her late teens or twenties with stable Graves' hyperthyroidism. Some clones in this sample may be carry-over from other donors' samples. The rearrangement uses TRBV20-1 and TRBJ1-1; D perhaps matches TRBD1 (5 bases). The sample taken for sequencing was peripheral blood. CDR3 in DNA: TGCAGTGCTAGGAGGGGATCTCTAGGAACTGAAGCTTTCTTT. Translating gives CSARRGSLGTEAFF.